The 17 T cell receptor beta chains listed next were all sequenced from one sample in a study of cytomegalovirus exposure and HLA in healthy donors. 13 Jbeta primers and 60 Vbeta primers were used for the PCR. TCRdb's copy holds only in-frame clones and misses some; the assay was immunoSEQ multiplex PCR. The data show some 48,000 clones, over 70% seen once. What was sequenced was PBMCs. The receptor source for this set is a man aged 25 to 45 in good health and CMV-seropositive.

The CDR3 DNA reads TGTGCCAGTAGTATGAACGTGGGGGCGCCTTCCTACGAGCAGTACTTC. Its translation: CASSMNVGAPSYEQYF. This chain connects TRBV19 to TRBJ2-7, with D perhaps TRBD1 (6 bases). Trimming took 3 bases from V and 1 from J, leaving 16 bases between them. Germline lookup yields CDR1 LNHDA and CDR2 SQIVND (reference sequence). The CDR3 loop spans 16 amino acids. Supplemented by reference TRBV19 and TRBJ2-7, the full variable domain reads DGGITQSPKYLFRKEGQNVTLSCEQNLNHDAMYWYRQDPGQGLRLIYYSQIVNDFQKGDIAEGYSVSREKKESFPLTVTSAQKNPTAFYLCASSMNVGAPSYEQYFGPGTRLTVT.

Regarding this clone: The sample carries other DNA sequences with the same CDR3. CDR3 nucleotides: TGTGCCAGCCGGGACTTCTCCTACGAGCAGTACTTC. Translating gives CASRDFSYEQYF. This sequence joins TRBV6-5 and TRBJ2-7, with TRBD2 as a possible D gene (6 bases). Trimming pared 8 bases from V and 0 bases from J, leaving 8 bases between. Germline V gives CDR1 MNHEY, CDR2 SVGAGI. The CDR3 runs to 12 residues.

The V and J genes are TRBV5-1 and TRBJ2-3; TRBD1 is a possible D gene (8 bases). Germline CDR1 SGHRS, CDR2 YFSETQ. Trimming left V 6 bases short and J 2 bases short, with 22 bases between. The CDR3 contains 17 residues. The CDR3 reads CASKLGGTGGYTDTQYF. CDR3 nucleotides: TGCGCCAGCAAATTGGGGGGGACAGGTGGTTACACAGATACGCAGTATTTT.

The chain combines TRBV13 with TRBJ2-7, with 12 bases lining up with TRBD2. This CDR3 contains 15 residues. Looked up from germline, CDR1 is PRHDT and CDR2 is FYEKMQ (reference sequence). J gave up 2 bases and V 5 bases, and 4 bases lay outside the gene matches. Written as DNA, the CDR3 is TGTGCCAGCAGCCCACGACTAGCGGGGGCCTACGAGCAGTACTTC. This translates into CASSPRLAGAYEQYF. The entire variable domain, with the rest obtained from reference TRBV13 and TRBJ2-7, is as follows: AAGVIQSPRHLIKEKRETATLKCYPIPRHDTVYWYQQGPGQDPQFLISFYEKMQSDKGSIPDRFSAQQFSDYHSELNMSSLELGDSALYFCASSPRLAGAYEQYFGPGTRLTVT.

DNA for the CDR3: TGTGCCAGCAGCTTAGCGAAGGGGTCCGGCTACACCTTC. The encoded protein is CASSLAKGSGYTF. V gene TRBV7-9 combines with J gene TRBJ1-2, with TRBD1 as a possible D gene (5 bases). The CDR3 length is 13 residues. Germline V gene sequence: CDR1 SEHNR, CDR2 FQNEAQ (reference sequence). The germline V and J ends were trimmed by 0 bases and 8 bases, with 10 bases remaining between them.

This sequence joins TRBV19 and TRBJ2-7, with TRBD1 matching over 12 bases. The germline V gene encodes CDR1 LNHDA and CDR2 SQIVND (reference sequence). This CDR3 spans 15 amino acids. Trimming took 5 bases from V and 6 from J; bases not matched to a gene: 8. In nucleotides, the CDR3 is TGTGCCAGTAGTGGGGACAGGGGGCAATCTTCCGAGCAGTACTTC. Amino acids: CASSGDRGQSSEQYF.

In DNA, the CDR3 is TGTGCCACCGGGGGACCCAGGGATAGCAATCAGCCCCAGCATTTT. Its translation: CATGGPRDSNQPQHF. The chain recombines TRBV7-9 with TRBJ1-5; tentative D call: TRBD1 (5 bases). The germline gives CDR1 SEHNR, CDR2 FQNEAQ (reference sequence). V was pared by 10 bases and J by 0 bases, with 16 bases between. This CDR3 has 15 residues.

The genes are TRBV5-8 and TRBJ1-5; D is possibly TRBD1 (6 bases). Trimming took 2 bases from V and 5 from J, leaving 14 bases between them. The CDR3 extends over 15 amino acids. CDR1 and CDR2 (germline): SGHTS, YDEGEE. The CDR3 DNA follows: TGTGCCAGCAGCTTAGGGGGGGGGAATTATCAGCCCCAGCATTTT. It codes for CASSLGGGNYQPQHF. The complete variable domain, with remaining parts taken from reference TRBV5-8 and TRBJ1-5, reads EAGVTQSPTHLIKTRGQQATLRCSPISGHTSVYWYQQALGLGLQFLLWYDEGEERNRGNFPPRFSGRQFPNYSSELNVNALELEDSALYLCASSLGGGNYQPQHFGDGTRLSIL.

The rearrangement uses TRBV29-1 and TRBJ2-2, with unresolved D. V lost 1 base, J lost 3 bases, and 9 bases lay in between. The CDR3 has 14 residues. CDR1 and CDR2 (germline): SQVTM, ANQGSEA. The CDR3 here is CSVEARSYTGELFF. The CDR3 DNA reads as TGCAGCGTTGAAGCCCGTTCGTACACCGGGGAGCTGTTTTTT.

The chain is built from TRBV11-1 and TRBJ2-1; TRBD1 matches at 8 bases. Looked up from germline, CDR1 is SGHAT and CDR2 is FQDESV (reference sequence). Trimming cost V 3 bases and J 5 bases; bases outside gene matches: 18. The CDR3 loop spans 19 amino acids. The CDR3 protein is CASSLTGVLLQAPNNEQFF. CDR3 nucleotides: TGTGCCAGCAGCTTGACAGGGGTTCTACTCCAGGCGCCAAACAATGAGCAGTTCTTC.

The J gene is TRBJ1-3, the V gene TRBV5-1, with 7 bases aligning to TRBD1. J gave up 3 bases and V 4 bases, and 4 bases lay outside the gene matches. Germline CDR1 SGHRS, CDR2 YFSETQ. The CDR3 is made up of 14 amino acids. The CDR3 coding sequence is TGCGCCAGCAGCCCCGGACAGGTTGGAAACACCATATATTTT. Its protein is CASSPGQVGNTIYF.

This chain joins TRBV28 and TRBJ1-1; 7 positions agree with TRBD1. The CDR3 sequence is 14 residues long. V lost 5 bases and J lost 3; bases outside the gene matches: 6. Per germline, CDR1 MDHEN and CDR2 SYDVKM. The CDR3 region has the DNA TGTGCCAGCAGTCTGACAGGGTGGGACACTGAAGCTTTCTTT. The encoded protein is CASSLTGWDTEAFF. The whole variable domain, filled in from reference TRBV28 and TRBJ1-1, reads DVKVTQSSRYLVKRTGEKVFLECVQDMDHENMFWYRQDPGLGLRLIYFSYDVKMKEKGDIPEGYSVSREKKERFSLILESASTNQTSMYLCASSLTGWDTEAFFGQGTRLTVV.

The chain carries TRBV28 and TRBJ2-1, with a tentative D call TRBD1 (6 bases). Germline CDR1 reads MDHEN; CDR2 reads SYDVKM. V gave up 6 bases and J gave up 7 bases, with 16 bases separating them. CDR3 length equals 14 residues. CDR3: CASSSDQRGNEQFF. The CDR3 region has the DNA TGTGCCAGCAGCTCCGACCAGAGGGGGAATGAGCAGTTCTTC. The variable domain in full, with the rest retrieved from reference TRBV28 and TRBJ2-1, is DVKVTQSSRYLVKRTGEKVFLECVQDMDHENMFWYRQDPGLGLRLIYFSYDVKMKEKGDIPEGYSVSREKKERFSLILESASTNQTSMYLCASSSDQRGNEQFFGPGTRLTVL.

The chain is built from TRBV29-1 and TRBJ2-5; possible D gene TRBD2, 7 bases. The germline V gene encodes CDR1 SQVTM and CDR2 ANQGSEA. The CDR3 has 13 residues. CDR3 in DNA: TGCGGAACACTGGGGGGGGGCAGGGAGACCCAGTACTTC. Its translation: CGTLGGGRETQYF.

The gene calls are TRBV10-2 and TRBJ1-5; TRBD1 might be the D (6 bases). The CDR3 is made up of 14 amino acids. CDR1 is WSHSY and CDR2 is SAAADI in the germline V gene. Trimming took off 6 bases at V and 5 bases at J, with 14 bases between the two ends. CDR3 sequence (DNA): TGCGCCAGCAGCATGACAGGTTTCGATCAGCCCCAGCATTTT. It translates to CASSMTGFDQPQHF.

The chain joins TRBV6-5 to TRBJ1-1, with D tentatively TRBD1 (5 bases). Germline CDR1 is MNHEY and CDR2 is SVGAGI. The CDR3 has 15 residues. Trimming removed 5 bases at V and 4 bases at J, with 17 bases between. The CDR3 spells CASSVSQTGGTEAFF. The CDR3 bases are TGTGCCAGCAGTGTTTCACAGACCGGGGGCACTGAAGCTTTCTTT.

This clone was recorded once. The gene calls are TRBV2 and TRBJ1-1, with D possibly matching TRBD1 (5 bases). The germline V and J ends were trimmed by 5 bases and 3 bases, with 16 bases remaining between them. The CDR3 loop spans 15 amino acids. The germline CDR1 and CDR2 sequences are SNHLY and FYNNEI. The DNA of the CDR3 is TGTGCCAGCAGTTTTTCTTTTGGGGGGGACACTGAAGCTTTCTTT. This sequence encodes CASSFSFGGDTEAFF.